Following are 8 T cell receptor beta chains from one sample sequenced in a study of cytomegalovirus exposure and HLA in healthy donors. In the PCR, 60 Vbeta and 13 Jbeta primers were used. This table comes from immunoSEQ multiplex PCR, and its TCRdb copy is limited to in-frame clones, with some not included. In the table there are fewer than 150,000 clones, around 77% of which are singletons. The material sequenced was PBMCs. The receptor source for this set is a woman aged 45-60 years in good health and CMV-seronegative.

This clone appeared a few times. The rearrangement joins TRBV11-3 to TRBJ2-3, with D unresolved. Germline loops: CDR1 SGHNT, CDR2 YENEEA. Trimming took 4 bases from V and 2 from J, leaving 7 bases between them. The CDR3 is 13 amino acids. CDR3 bases: TGTGCCAGCAGCTCCCCCCACACAGATACGCAGTATTTT. Translated, it gives CASSSPHTDTQYF.

This chain links TRBV7-9 with TRBJ2-3; 11 nucleotides agree with TRBD2. CDR3 length: 15 amino acids. Germline V gene lookup returns CDR1 SEHNR and CDR2 FQNEAQ (reference sequence). Germline trimming cut 5 bases from V and 6 bases from J; bases unmatched to any gene: 7. CDR3 loop: CASSPSRTSGDTQYF. The CDR3, as DNA: TGTGCCAGCAGCCCCTCCCGGACTAGCGGGGATACGCAGTATTTT.

The chain is built from TRBV29-1 and TRBJ2-3, with 8 bases lining up with TRBD2. Trimming cost V 1 base and J 3 bases; bases outside gene matches: 3. The germline gives CDR1 SQVTM, CDR2 ANQGSEA. The CDR3 covers 14 residues. CDR3 DNA: TGCAGCGTTGAAGTCGGGGGGGCAACAGATACGCAGTATTTT. Protein product: CSVEVGGATDTQYF.

J is TRBJ2-7 and V is TRBV29-1, with 7 bases aligning to TRBD2. CDR1 and CDR2 (germline): SQVTM, ANQGSEA. V shed 4 bases, J shed 0 bases, and the junction held 6 bases outside the gene matches. The CDR3 runs 14 residues. This CDR3 reads CSVVGGKSSYEQYF. The CDR3, as DNA: TGCAGCGTTGTCGGGGGGAAAAGCTCCTACGAGCAGTACTTC.

The genes are TRBV5-4 and TRBJ2-3; no clear D gene. The CDR3 spans 16 residues. Germline V gene lookup returns CDR1 SGHNT and CDR2 YYREEE (reference sequence). Trimming left V 0 bases short and J 0 bases short, with 11 bases between. The CDR3 sequence: CASSLAGPPSTDTQYF. Written as DNA, the CDR3 is TGTGCCAGCAGCTTGGCCGGTCCCCCAAGCACAGATACGCAGTATTTT.

The chain links TRBV2 to TRBJ2-1; 9 bases match TRBD2. Per the germline V gene, CDR1 is SNHLY and CDR2 is FYNNEI. The V gene end was trimmed by 4 bases and the J gene end by 5 bases; junction bases not matched to a gene: 9. The CDR3 is 16 amino acids. DNA for the CDR3: TGTGCCAGCAGTGTACTCGTAGCGGGGGCAAACAATGAGCAGTTCTTC. Its protein is CASSVLVAGANNEQFF.

V is TRBV9 and J is TRBJ1-1, with 7 bases identical to TRBD1. Germline trimming cut 0 bases from V and 6 bases from J; bases unmatched to any gene: 8. CDR1 and CDR2 (germline): SGDLS, YYNGEE. The CDR3 extends over 15 amino acids. CDR3 in DNA: TGTGCCAGCAGCGTAGAGAGGGACAGAACCCCTGAAGCTTTCTTT. Its translation is CASSVERDRTPEAFF.

Remarks on this clone: Distinct nucleotide sequences in the sample also encode this CDR3. This sequence joins TRBV11-1 and TRBJ2-1, with D tentatively TRBD1 (6 bases). The germline V gene has CDR1 SGHAT and CDR2 FQDESV (reference sequence). Trimming removed 3 bases at V and 5 bases at J, with 8 bases between. There are 13 residues in the CDR3. For the CDR3, the DNA is TGTGCCAGCAGCTTGGACAGAAACAATGAGCAGTTCTTC. This gives the protein CASSLDRNNEQFF.